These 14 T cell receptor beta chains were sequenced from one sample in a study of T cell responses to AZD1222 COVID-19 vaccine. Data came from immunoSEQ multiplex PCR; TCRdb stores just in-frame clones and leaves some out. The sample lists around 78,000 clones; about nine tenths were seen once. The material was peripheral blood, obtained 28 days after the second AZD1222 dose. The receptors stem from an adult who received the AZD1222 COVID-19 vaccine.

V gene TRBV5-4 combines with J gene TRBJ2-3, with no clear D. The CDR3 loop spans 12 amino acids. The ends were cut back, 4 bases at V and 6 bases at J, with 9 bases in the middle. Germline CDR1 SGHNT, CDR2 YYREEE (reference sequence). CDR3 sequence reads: CASSQWTDTQYF. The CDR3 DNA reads TGTGCCAGCAGCCAATGGACGGATACGCAGTATTTT.

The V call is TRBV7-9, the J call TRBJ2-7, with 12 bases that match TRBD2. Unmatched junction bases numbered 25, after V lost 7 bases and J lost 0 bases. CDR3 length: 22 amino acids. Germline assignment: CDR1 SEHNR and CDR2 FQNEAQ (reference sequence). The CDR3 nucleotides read TGTGCCAGCACCGTGCTCTTACTAGCGGGAGGAAGAGCTCTTGGGAGCTCCTACGAGCAGTACTTC. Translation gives CASTVLLLAGGRALGSSYEQYF.

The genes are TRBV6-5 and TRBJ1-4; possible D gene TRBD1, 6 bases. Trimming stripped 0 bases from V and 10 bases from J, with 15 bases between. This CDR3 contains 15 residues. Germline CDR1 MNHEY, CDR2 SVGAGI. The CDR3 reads CASSYSRTDSGKLFF. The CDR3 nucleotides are TGTGCCAGCAGTTACTCACGGACAGATTCTGGAAAACTGTTTTTT.

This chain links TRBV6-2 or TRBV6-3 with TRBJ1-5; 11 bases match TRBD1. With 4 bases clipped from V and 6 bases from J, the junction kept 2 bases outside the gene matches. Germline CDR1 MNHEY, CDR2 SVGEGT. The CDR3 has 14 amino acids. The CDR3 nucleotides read TGTGCCAGCAGTTCAGGACAGGGGGCTCAGCCCCAGCATTTT. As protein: CASSSGQGAQPQHF.

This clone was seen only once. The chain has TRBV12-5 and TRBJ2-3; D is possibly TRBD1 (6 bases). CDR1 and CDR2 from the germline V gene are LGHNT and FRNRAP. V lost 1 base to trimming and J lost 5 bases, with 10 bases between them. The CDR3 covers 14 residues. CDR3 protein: CASGLGIRGDTQYF. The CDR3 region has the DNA TGTGCTAGTGGTTTGGGGATCAGGGGAGATACGCAGTATTTT.

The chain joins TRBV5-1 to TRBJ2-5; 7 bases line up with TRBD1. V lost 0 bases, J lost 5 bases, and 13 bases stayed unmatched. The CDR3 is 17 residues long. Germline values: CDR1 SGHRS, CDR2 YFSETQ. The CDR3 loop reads CASSLVRTGGITETQYF. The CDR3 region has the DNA TGCGCCAGCAGCTTGGTACGGACAGGAGGAATCACGGAGACCCAGTACTTC.

CDR3 loop: CASRQGWEETQYF. CDR3 DNA: TGTGCCAGCAGACAGGGGTGGGAAGAGACCCAGTACTTC. The rearrangement joins TRBV12-3 or TRBV12-4 to TRBJ2-5; 7 bases line up with TRBD1. The trim removed 6 bases at V and 3 bases at J, leaving 4 bases unmatched. CDR3 length: 13 residues.

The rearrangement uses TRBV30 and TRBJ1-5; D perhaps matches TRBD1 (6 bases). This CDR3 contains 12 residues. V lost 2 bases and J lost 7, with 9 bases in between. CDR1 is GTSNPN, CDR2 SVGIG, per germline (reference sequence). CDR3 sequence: CAWSRDNQPQHF. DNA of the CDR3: TGTGCCTGGAGTCGGGACAACCAGCCCCAGCATTTT.

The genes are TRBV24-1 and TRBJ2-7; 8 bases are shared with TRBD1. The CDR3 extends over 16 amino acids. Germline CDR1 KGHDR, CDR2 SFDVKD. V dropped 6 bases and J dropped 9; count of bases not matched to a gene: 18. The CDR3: CATSNTRQDRGNGQYF. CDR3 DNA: TGTGCCACCAGTAACACTAGACAAGACAGGGGTAATGGGCAGTACTTC.

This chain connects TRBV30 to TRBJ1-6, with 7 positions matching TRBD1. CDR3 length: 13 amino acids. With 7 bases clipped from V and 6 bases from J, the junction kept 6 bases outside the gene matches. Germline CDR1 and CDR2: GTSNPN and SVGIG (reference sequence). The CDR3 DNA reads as TGTGCCTCCTCAGGGGGTCGTAATTCACCCCTCCACTTT. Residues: CASSGGRNSPLHF.

CDR3 sequence (DNA): TGTGCCAGCAGCCAAGCGGAGGGTGAGACCCAGTACTTC. Amino acids: CASSQAEGETQYF. The rearrangement joins TRBV4-2 to TRBJ2-5; a possible D gene is TRBD2 (6 bases). Germline loops: CDR1 LGHNA, CDR2 YNFKEQ. The V end lost 1 base, the J end lost 5 bases, and 8 bases lay between the germline ends. This CDR3 is built from 13 residues.

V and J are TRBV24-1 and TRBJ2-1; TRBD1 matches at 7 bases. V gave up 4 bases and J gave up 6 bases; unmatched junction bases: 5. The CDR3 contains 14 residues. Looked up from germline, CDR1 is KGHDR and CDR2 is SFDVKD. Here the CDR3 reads CATSDTGVRNEQFF. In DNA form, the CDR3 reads TGTGCCACCAGTGACACAGGGGTCCGCAATGAGCAGTTCTTC.

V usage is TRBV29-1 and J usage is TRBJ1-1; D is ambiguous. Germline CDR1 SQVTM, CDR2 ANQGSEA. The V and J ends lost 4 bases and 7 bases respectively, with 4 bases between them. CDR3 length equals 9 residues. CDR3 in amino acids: CSVGVEAFF. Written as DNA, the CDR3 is TGCAGCGTTGGAGTTGAAGCTTTCTTT.

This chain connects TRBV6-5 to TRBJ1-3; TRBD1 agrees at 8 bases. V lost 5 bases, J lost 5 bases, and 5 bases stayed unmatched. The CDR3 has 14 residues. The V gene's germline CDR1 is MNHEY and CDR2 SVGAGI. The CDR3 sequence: CASSLDRDRNTIYF. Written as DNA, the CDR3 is TGTGCCAGCAGTCTGGACAGGGACCGAAACACCATATATTTT.